The 19 T cell receptor beta chains presented below share a single source sample, sequenced in a study of T cell clones after liver transplantation. Profiled with immunoSEQ multiplex PCR; TCRdb holds only in-frame clones, not every one. The table includes just over 60,000 clones, roughly two thirds detected once. The source was CD4+ T cells from blood, collected before liver transplant. The receptors come from a human donor who received a liver transplant.

This clone was seen only a few times. V gene TRBV5-1 combines with J gene TRBJ1-3; D unclear. Looked up from germline, CDR1 is SGHRS and CDR2 is YFSETQ. The V and J ends lost 5 bases and 0 bases respectively, with 12 bases between them. This CDR3 comprises 15 residues. The CDR3 spells CASSFDTDSGNTIYF. CDR3 nucleotide sequence: TGCGCCAGCAGTTTCGACACCGACTCTGGAAACACCATATATTTT.

This clone was recorded a few times. The V and J genes are TRBV19 and TRBJ1-5; the match to TRBD1 covers 7 bases. This CDR3 region has 14 residues. CDR1 LNHDA and CDR2 SQIVND come from the germline V gene (reference sequence). The junction had 4 bases not matched to a gene; V was cut back by 4 bases and J by 4 bases. CDR3 coding DNA: TGTGCCAGTAGTACAGGGACAGCTAATCAGCCCCAGCATTTT. As protein: CASSTGTANQPQHF.

The chain is built from TRBV11-3 and TRBJ2-2; TRBD1 might be the D (6 bases). Trimming cost V 5 bases and J 4 bases, with 14 bases left between them. Germline assignment: CDR1 SGHNT and CDR2 YENEEA. This CDR3 has 15 residues. This CDR3 reads CASSANRDPTGELFF. Here the CDR3 DNA reads TGTGCCAGCAGCGCAAACAGGGATCCCACCGGGGAGCTGTTTTTT.

The chain links TRBV6-1 to TRBJ1-2, with a weak D call TRBD1 (6 bases). Between the trimmed V and J ends, which lost 4 bases and 2 bases, there was a span of 11 bases. The germline CDR1 and CDR2 sequences are MNHNS and SASEGT. The CDR3 consists of 14 residues. The CDR3 DNA reads as TGTGCCAGCAGTGCCCGGGACACGAACTATGGCTACACCTTC. This sequence encodes CASSARDTNYGYTF.

This clone was picked up many times. The chain carries TRBV5-6 and TRBJ1-2, with a possible D match to TRBD1 (6 bases). The germline gives CDR1 SGHDT, CDR2 YYEEEE. V shed 2 bases and J shed 6 bases, with 11 bases lying between them. There are 13 residues in the CDR3. CDR3 coding DNA: TGTGCCAGCAGCTTTGCAGGGGTAGATGGCTACACCTTC. Residues: CASSFAGVDGYTF.

The chain joins TRBV9 to TRBJ1-2; possibly TRBD1 for D (6 bases). Trimming removed 3 bases from V and 6 bases from J, with 21 bases in between. Germline values: CDR1 SGDLS, CDR2 YYNGEE. This CDR3 has 16 residues. CDR3 amino acids: CASSEGGASSGNGYTF. The CDR3 bases are TGTGCCAGCAGCGAGGGGGGGGCTAGTTCGGGGAATGGCTACACCTTC.

V and J are TRBV30 and TRBJ2-7; possibly TRBD2 for D (6 bases). Germline values: CDR1 GTSNPN, CDR2 SVGIG (reference sequence). Trimming pared 0 bases from V and 0 bases from J, leaving 12 bases between. There are 15 residues in the CDR3. The CDR3 DNA follows: TGTGCCTGGAGTGTTCGGACTACCCGCTCCTACGAGCAGTACTTC. Residues: CAWSVRTTRSYEQYF.

This clone was counted ten times or more. The chain is built from TRBV6-5 and TRBJ1-5; 8 positions match TRBD1. The CDR3 totals 15 residues. V trimming: 6 bases; J trimming: 3 bases; junction bases outside the gene matches: 7. CDR1 and CDR2 (germline): MNHEY, SVGAGI. Here the CDR3 reads CASSSGQENNQPQHF. In DNA form, the CDR3 reads TGTGCCAGCAGCTCGGGACAGGAAAACAATCAGCCCCAGCATTTT.

CDR3 loop: CASSREGLVDEQYF. In nucleotides, the CDR3 is TGTGCCAGCAGCCGGGAGGGGTTGGTGGACGAGCAGTACTTC. This rearrangement joins TRBV5-4 to TRBJ2-7, with TRBD2 matching 8 bases. V shed 4 bases, J shed 5 bases, and the junction held 8 bases outside the gene matches. The CDR3 extends over 14 amino acids. CDR1 is SGHNT, CDR2 YYREEE, per germline (reference sequence).

The chain joins TRBV6-6 to TRBJ1-1, with TRBD1 matching 8 bases. The V gene end was trimmed by 5 bases and the J gene end by 5 bases; junction bases not matched to a gene: 13. The CDR3 sequence is 16 residues long. CDR1 and CDR2 from the germline V gene are MNHNY and SVGAGI (reference sequence). The CDR3, as DNA: TGTGCCAGCAGTACGCCCCCCAGGGGGCGATGGACTGAAGCTTTCTTT. As protein: CASSTPPRGRWTEAFF.

This chain uses TRBV29-1 with TRBJ1-5, with D tentatively TRBD1 (6 bases). The length of the CDR3 is 12 residues. V was pared by 6 bases and J by 3 bases, with 9 bases between. From germline, CDR1 is SQVTM and CDR2 ANQGSEA. The CDR3 loop reads CSVGQNNQPQHF. CDR3 bases: TGCAGCGTAGGACAGAACAATCAGCCCCAGCATTTT.

This chain uses TRBV11-3 with TRBJ2-7, with unresolved D. V was clipped by 2 bases and J by 4 bases, with 9 bases between them. This CDR3 has 13 amino acids. The germline gives CDR1 SGHNT, CDR2 YENEEA. CDR3 residues: CASSLSDGYEQYF. The CDR3, as DNA: TGTGCCAGCAGCTTAAGTGACGGGTACGAGCAGTACTTC.

This chain links TRBV4-1 with TRBJ2-4, with D perhaps matching TRBD2 (5 bases). Deletions cut 8 bases from V and 8 bases from J, with 13 bases between. The CDR3 has 12 amino acids. Germline CDR1 MGHRA, CDR2 YSYEKL. The CDR3 protein is CASSEGLDIQYF. CDR3 bases: TGCGCCAGCTCTGAGGGTTTAGACATTCAGTACTTC.

V usage is TRBV19 and J usage is TRBJ2-1; 10 bases fit TRBD1. The V segment lost 5 bases and the J segment 7 bases; nucleotides outside the gene matches: 8. This CDR3 spans 15 amino acids. Looked up from germline, CDR1 is LNHDA and CDR2 is SQIVND (reference sequence). The CDR3 nucleotides read TGTGCCAGTAGTGATGGGACAGGGGTTCCGAATGAGCAGTTCTTC. It specifies CASSDGTGVPNEQFF.

This chain connects TRBV28 to TRBJ1-1; 7 positions agree with TRBD1. Trimming at V came to 3 bases and at J to 1 base, leaving 11 bases not matched to a gene. From germline, CDR1 is MDHEN and CDR2 SYDVKM. This CDR3 is 17 amino acids long. CDR3 nucleotides: TGTGCCAGCAGTTTGCCAAACTTACAGGGGACGAACACTGAAGCTTTCTTT. This translates into CASSLPNLQGTNTEAFF.

The J gene is TRBJ2-7, the V gene TRBV27; 8 positions agree with TRBD2. This CDR3 comprises 14 residues. Germline CDR1 is MNHEY and CDR2 is SMNVEV (reference sequence). J gave up 5 bases and V 7 bases, and 10 bases lay outside the gene matches. CDR3 sequence reads: CASTSREGKDEQYF. For the CDR3, the DNA is TGTGCCAGCACCTCCCGGGAGGGTAAGGACGAGCAGTACTTC.

The chain uses TRBV10-3 and TRBJ2-7; D not resolved. V was pared by 4 bases and J by 3 bases, with 10 bases between. CDR1 and CDR2 from the germline V gene are ENHRY and SYGVKD. The CDR3 totals 13 residues. CDR3 protein: CAISVSPNYEQYF. In nucleotides, the CDR3 is TGTGCCATCAGTGTTAGCCCAAACTACGAGCAGTACTTC.

This clone came up a few times. The chain joins TRBV27 to TRBJ2-7, with a weak D call TRBD1 (6 bases). Trimming cost V 3 bases and J 4 bases, with 28 bases left between them. This CDR3 contains 19 residues. CDR1 is MNHEY, CDR2 SMNVEV, per germline (reference sequence). The CDR3 region is CASSFPSNRDGYPLYEQYF. For the CDR3, the DNA is TGTGCCAGCAGTTTCCCCTCTAACAGGGATGGCTATCCCCTTTACGAGCAGTACTTC.

The chain combines TRBV18 with TRBJ2-7; D may be TRBD2 (5 bases). The V gene's germline CDR1 is KGHSH and CDR2 LQKENI. This CDR3 is 14 amino acids long. V was trimmed by 4 bases and J by 0 bases, leaving 10 bases between them. CDR3: CASSLDYPSYEQYF. In DNA form, the CDR3 reads TGTGCCAGCTCACTAGACTACCCCTCCTACGAGCAGTACTTC.